This TCR beta chain is drawn from a study of siplizumab effects on memory and regulatory T cells. Assay: immunoSEQ multiplex PCR; the TCRdb copy retains only in-frame clones and omits some. The sample contains 90,000 to 120,000 clones, roughly 94% of which appear only once. Losses at the gene ends were 3 bases for V and 7 bases for J; bases not matched to a gene: 6. The germline gives CDR1 SGHTA, CDR2 FQGTGA. The CDR3 runs to 16 residues. The TCR originated in a human donor in good health. Sequencing used Tregs sorted from blood. V and J are TRBV7-3 and TRBJ2-1, with 13 bases identical to TRBD2. This chain's CDR3 is CASSLQLAGGPNEQFF. Written as DNA, the CDR3 is TGTGCCAGCAGCTTGCAACTAGCGGGAGGGCCAAATGAGCAGTTCTTC.